The clone carrying this TCR beta chain was recorded a few times. Its antigen is currently unknown. This CDR3 has 13 residues. Trimming pared 4 bases from V and 2 bases from J, leaving 11 bases between. Germline CDR1 and CDR2: SQVTM and ANQGSEA. This sample was taken from a study of post-analysis software for immune sequencing data. The library was made from cDNA and included unique molecular identifiers. TCRdb used MiXCR to reprocess the PCR reads, holding one entry per CDR3 protein. The sample lists more than 500,000 distinct CDR3 sequences, approximately 34% occurring once. Overall study results and limits: Roughly 5 TRBV segments, TRBV5-6, TRBV5-1 and TRBV20-1 among them, were found more frequent in patients than controls.

Sequences were obtained from blood. The rearrangement links TRBV29-1 to TRBJ1-2; D call uncertain. The sequence was collected from a girl aged 2-17 years with multiple sclerosis. The CDR3 reads CSVVRPGNYGYTF. CDR3 coding DNA: TGCAGCGTTGTTCGGCCGGGGAACTATGGCTACACCTTC. Based on the CDR3 plus reference TRBV29-1 and TRBJ1-2, the full variable domain is SAVISQKPSRDICQRGTSLTIQCQVDSQVTMMFWYRQQPGQSLTLIATANQGSEATYESGFVIDKFPISRPNLTFSTLTVSNMSPEDSSIYLCSVVRPGNYGYTFGSGTRLTVV.